This T cell receptor beta chain stems from a study of control samples from healthy donors and cancer patients. The CDR3 runs to 14 residues. Germline-derived CDR1 and CDR2 are SGDLS and YYNGEE. Trimming removed 0 bases from V and 2 bases from J, with 7 bases in between. The assay was immunoSEQ multiplex PCR, and TCRdb's table has in-frame clones only and misses some. Among around 90,000 clones listed, around nine tenths were seen once. The genes are TRBV9 and TRBJ2-3, with D uncertain. The sample was blood. This receptor was identified in a man aged 25-45 years in good health. CDR3 in DNA: TGTGCCAGCAGCGTAGAGACCTTCACAGATACGCAGTATTTT. This codes for CASSVETFTDTQYF.